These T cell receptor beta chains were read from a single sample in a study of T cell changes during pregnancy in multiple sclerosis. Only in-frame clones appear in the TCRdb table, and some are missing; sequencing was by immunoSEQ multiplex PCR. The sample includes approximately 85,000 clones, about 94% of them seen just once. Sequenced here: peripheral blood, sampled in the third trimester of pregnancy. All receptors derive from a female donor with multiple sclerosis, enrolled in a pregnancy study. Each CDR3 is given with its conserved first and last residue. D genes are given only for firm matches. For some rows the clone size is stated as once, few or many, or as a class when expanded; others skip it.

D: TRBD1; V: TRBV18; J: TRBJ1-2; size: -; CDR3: CASSSTTGDYGYTF; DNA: TGTGCCAGCTCAAGTACTACAGGGGACTATGGCTACACCTTC
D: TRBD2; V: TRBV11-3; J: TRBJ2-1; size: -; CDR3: CASSARAGTSGDNEQFF; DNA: TGTGCCAGCTCGGCAAGGGCTGGGACTAGCGGGGACAATGAGCAGTTCTTC
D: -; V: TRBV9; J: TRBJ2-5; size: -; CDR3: CASFPPLPQYF; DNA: TGTGCCAGCTTTCCCCCTCTCCCCCAGTACTTC
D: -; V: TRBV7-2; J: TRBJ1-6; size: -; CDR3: CASSLIRDSPPLHF; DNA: TGTGCCAGCAGCTTAATCCGGGACTCTCCACCCCTCCACTTT
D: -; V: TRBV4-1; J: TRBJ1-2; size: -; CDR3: CASSQVGGASYGYTF; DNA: TGCGCCAGCAGCCAAGTTGGGGGCGCTTCCTATGGCTACACCTTC
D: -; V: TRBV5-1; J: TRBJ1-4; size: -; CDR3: CASSLVPAGKLFF; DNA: TGCGCCAGCAGCTTGGTTCCAGCAGGAAAACTGTTTTTT
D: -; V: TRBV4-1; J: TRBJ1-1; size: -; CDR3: CASSQVVPNTEAFF; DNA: TGCGCCAGCAGCCAAGTCGTCCCGAACACTGAAGCTTTCTTT
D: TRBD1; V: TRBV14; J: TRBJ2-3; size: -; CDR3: CASSPKTGSVTDTQYF; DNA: TGTGCCAGCAGCCCGAAGACAGGGTCCGTCACAGATACGCAGTATTTT
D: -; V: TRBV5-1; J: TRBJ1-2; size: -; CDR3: CASSTTSTVLRGYTF; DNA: TGCGCCAGCAGCACGACCAGCACAGTTCTCCGCGGCTACACCTTC
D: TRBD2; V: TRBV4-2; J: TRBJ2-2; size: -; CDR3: CASSQAGGGAGELFF; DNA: TGTGCCAGCAGCCAAGCAGGCGGGGGGGCCGGGGAGCTGTTTTTT
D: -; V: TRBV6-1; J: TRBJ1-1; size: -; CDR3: CASSEFLGNTEAFF; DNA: TGTGCCAGCAGTGAATTTCTAGGGAACACTGAAGCTTTCTTT
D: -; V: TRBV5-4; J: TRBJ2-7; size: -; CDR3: CASSSRGSLSYEQYF; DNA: TGTGCCAGCAGCTCCCGGGGTAGCCTATCCTACGAGCAGTACTTC
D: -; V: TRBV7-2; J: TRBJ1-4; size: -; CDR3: CASSFTGTNEKLFF; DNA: TGTGCCAGCAGTTTTACCGGGACTAATGAAAAACTGTTTTTT
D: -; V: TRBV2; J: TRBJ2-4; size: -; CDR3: CASRYSGAAKNIQYF; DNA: TGTGCCAGCAGATACAGTGGGGCAGCCAAAAACATTCAGTACTTC
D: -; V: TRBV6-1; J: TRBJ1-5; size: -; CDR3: CASIGKGVSQPQHF; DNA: TGTGCCAGCATCGGGAAGGGGGTTTCTCAGCCCCAGCATTTT
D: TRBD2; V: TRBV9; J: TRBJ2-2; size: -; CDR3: CASSVVVSGRDGELFF; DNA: TGTGCCAGCAGCGTAGTGGTTAGCGGGAGGGACGGGGAGCTGTTTTTT
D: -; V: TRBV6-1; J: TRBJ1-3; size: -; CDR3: CASSEGQSNGHTIYF; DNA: TGTGCCAGCAGTGAAGGGCAGAGCAATGGGCACACCATATATTTT
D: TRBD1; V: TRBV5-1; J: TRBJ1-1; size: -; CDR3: CASSGQGYHSTEAFF; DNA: TGCGCCAGCAGCGGACAGGGTTATCACAGCACTGAAGCTTTCTTT
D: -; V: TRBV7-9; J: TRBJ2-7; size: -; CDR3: CASSLEAGLSYEQYF; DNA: TGTGCCAGCAGCTTAGAGGCAGGGCTGTCCTACGAGCAGTACTTC
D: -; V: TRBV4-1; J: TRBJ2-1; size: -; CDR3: CASSRDLGEYNEQFF; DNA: TGCGCCAGCAGCCGAGACCTGGGAGAATACAATGAGCAGTTCTTC
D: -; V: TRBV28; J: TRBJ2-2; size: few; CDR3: CASRQTDTGELFF; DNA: TGTGCCAGCAGGCAGACAGATACCGGGGAGCTGTTTTTT
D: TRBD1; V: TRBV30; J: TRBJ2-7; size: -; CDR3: CAWSGTGGSFYEQYF; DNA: TGTGCCTGGAGTGGGACAGGGGGTTCTTTCTACGAGCAGTACTTC
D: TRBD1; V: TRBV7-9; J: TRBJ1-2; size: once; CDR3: CASSLSLIPGQWGSGYTF; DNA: TGTGCCAGCAGCTTATCCCTTATCCCGGGACAGTGGGGGTCTGGCTACACCTTC
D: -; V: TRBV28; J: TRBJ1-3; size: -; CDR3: CASSEGGRNGNTIYF; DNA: TGTGCCAGCAGCGAAGGTGGGAGGAACGGAAACACCATATATTTT
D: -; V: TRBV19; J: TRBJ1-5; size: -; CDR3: CATGKGGVQPQHF; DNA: TGTGCCACCGGAAAGGGAGGGGTGCAGCCCCAGCATTTT
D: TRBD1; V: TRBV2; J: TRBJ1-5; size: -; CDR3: CAQSAGQGELSPQHF; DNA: TGTGCCCAATCCGCGGGACAGGGGGAACTTTCACCCCAGCATTTT
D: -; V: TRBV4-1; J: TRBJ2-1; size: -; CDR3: CASSQLDNEQFF; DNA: TGCGCCAGCAGCCAGCTAGACAATGAGCAGTTCTTC
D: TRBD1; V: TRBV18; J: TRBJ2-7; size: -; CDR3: CASSPIGQGYEQYF; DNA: TGTGCCAGCTCACCAATAGGACAGGGGTACGAGCAGTACTTC
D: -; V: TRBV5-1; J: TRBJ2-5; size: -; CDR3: CASSLGADGETQYF; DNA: TGCGCCAGCAGCTTAGGAGCGGACGGCGAGACCCAGTACTTC
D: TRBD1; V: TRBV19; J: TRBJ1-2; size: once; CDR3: CASSSWDRRANYGYTF; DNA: TGTGCCAGTAGTAGCTGGGACAGGAGAGCTAACTATGGCTACACCTTC
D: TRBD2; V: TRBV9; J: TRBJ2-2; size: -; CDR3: CASSLTSVGGELFF; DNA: TGTGCCAGCAGCTTAACTAGCGTTGGCGGGGAGCTGTTTTTT
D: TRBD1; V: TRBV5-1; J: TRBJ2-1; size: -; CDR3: CASSLVGQYNEQFF; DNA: TGCGCCAGCAGCTTGGTGGGACAGTACAATGAGCAGTTCTTC
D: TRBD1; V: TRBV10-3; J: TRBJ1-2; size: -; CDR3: CAISEYVTGDGYTF; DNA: TGTGCCATCAGTGAGTACGTGACAGGGGATGGCTACACCTTC
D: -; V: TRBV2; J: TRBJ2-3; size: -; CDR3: CASSATKSTDTQYF; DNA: TGTGCCAGCAGCGCCACAAAAAGCACAGATACGCAGTATTTT
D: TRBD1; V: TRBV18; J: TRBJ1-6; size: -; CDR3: CASSPRDRVNSPLHF; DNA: TGTGCCAGCTCACCCCGGGACAGGGTTAATTCACCCCTCCACTTT
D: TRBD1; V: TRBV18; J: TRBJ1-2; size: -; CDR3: CASSPGAQGNYGYTF; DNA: TGTGCCAGCTCACCAGGGGCACAGGGGAACTATGGCTACACCTTC
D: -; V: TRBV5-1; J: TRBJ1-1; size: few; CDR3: CASSLRWNTEAFF; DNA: TGCGCCAGCAGCTTACGGTGGAACACTGAAGCTTTCTTT
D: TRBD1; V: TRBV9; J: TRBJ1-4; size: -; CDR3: CASSDDRGFEKLFF; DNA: TGTGCCAGCAGCGACGACAGGGGGTTTGAAAAACTGTTTTTT
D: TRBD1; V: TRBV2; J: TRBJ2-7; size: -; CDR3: CASSERRTGLGEQYF; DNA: TGTGCCAGCAGTGAAAGGAGGACAGGGCTGGGCGAGCAGTACTTC
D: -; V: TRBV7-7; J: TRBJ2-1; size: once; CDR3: CASSLEGNEQFF; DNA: TGTGCTAGCAGCTTAGAGGGGAATGAGCAGTTCTTC